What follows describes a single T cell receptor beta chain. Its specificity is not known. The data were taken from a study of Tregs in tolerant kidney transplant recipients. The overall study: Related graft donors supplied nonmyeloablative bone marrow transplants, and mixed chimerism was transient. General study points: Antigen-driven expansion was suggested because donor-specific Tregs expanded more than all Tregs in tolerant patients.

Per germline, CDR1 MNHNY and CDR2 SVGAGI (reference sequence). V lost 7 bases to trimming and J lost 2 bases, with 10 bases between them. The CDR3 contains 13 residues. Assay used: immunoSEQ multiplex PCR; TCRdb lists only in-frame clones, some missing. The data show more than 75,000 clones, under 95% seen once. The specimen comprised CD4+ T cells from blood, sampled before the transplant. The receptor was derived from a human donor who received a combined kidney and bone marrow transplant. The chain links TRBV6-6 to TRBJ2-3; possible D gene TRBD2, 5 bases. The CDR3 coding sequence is TGTGCCAGCATTCCTAGCATCACAGATACGCAGTATTTT. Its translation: CASIPSITDTQYF.